This T cell receptor (beta chain) was captured in a study of technical replicates of blood from a few donors. Unmatched junction bases numbered 4, after V lost 7 bases and J lost 5 bases. CDR3 length: 13 amino acids. Germline-derived CDR1 and CDR2 are SNHLY and FYNNEI. The table came from immunoSEQ multiplex PCR; TCRdb's copy has only in-frame clones and leaves some out. The sample contains roughly 93,000 clones, under 97% of which appear only once. The chain recombines TRBV2 with TRBJ1-5; 8 nucleotides agree with TRBD1. This clonotype originated in a human donor in good health. The sample taken for sequencing was T cells isolated from PBMCs. The CDR3: CASTGTGDQPQHF. DNA of the CDR3: TGTGCCAGCACCGGGACAGGTGATCAGCCCCAGCATTTT.